The clone carrying this TCR beta chain has at least ten counts. Time point noted: newly diagnosed GD, antithyroid drugs for less than 3 months. The TCR library used RNA extracted from PBMCs. The data are from a study of regulatory T cells in long-lasting Graves disease. For the study at large: Graves' patients, diagnosed recently, had received antithyroid drugs under 3 months.

Arm-PCR of CDR3 regions with iRepertoire HTBI primers generated TCR beta libraries. MiXCR, run by TCRdb on the multiplex PCR reads, gives a single entry per CDR3 protein. This table holds more than 450,000 distinct CDR3 sequences, roughly 17% found once. This CDR3 region has 14 residues. Germline loops: CDR1 SGHRS, CDR2 YFSETQ. V lost 4 bases to trimming and J lost 4 bases; unmatched junction nucleotides: 3. These data also formed part of another study, on T cells in Graves' hyperthyroidism and ophthalmopathy.

The sample here was peripheral blood mononuclear cells (PBMCs), taken at new diagnosis, from a patient treated with antithyroid drugs. The chain carries TRBV5-1 and TRBJ2-3; 10 bases are a match to TRBD2. The clonotype was recovered from a man between 35 and 55 years old with Graves disease. CDR3 region: CASSPSGSSDTQYF. DNA of the CDR3: TGCGCCAGCAGCCCTAGCGGGAGTTCAGATACGCAGTATTTT.